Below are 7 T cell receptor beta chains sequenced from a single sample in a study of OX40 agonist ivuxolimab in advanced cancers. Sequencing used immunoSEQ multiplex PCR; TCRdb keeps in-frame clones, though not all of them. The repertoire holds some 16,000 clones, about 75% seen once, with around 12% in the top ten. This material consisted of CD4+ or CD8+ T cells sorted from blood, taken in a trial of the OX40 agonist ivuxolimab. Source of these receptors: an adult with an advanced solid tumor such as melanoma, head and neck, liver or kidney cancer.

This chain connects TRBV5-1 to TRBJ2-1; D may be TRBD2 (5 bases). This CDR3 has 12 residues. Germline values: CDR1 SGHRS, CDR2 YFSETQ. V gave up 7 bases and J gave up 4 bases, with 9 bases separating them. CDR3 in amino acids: CASSDFYNEQFF. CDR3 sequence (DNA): TGCGCCAGCTCGGACTTTTACAATGAGCAGTTCTTC. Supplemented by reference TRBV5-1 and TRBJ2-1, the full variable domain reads KAGVTQTPRYLIKTRGQQVTLSCSPISGHRSVSWYQQTPGQGLQFLFEYFSETQRNKGNFPGRFSGRQFSNSRSEMNVSTLELGDSALYLCASSDFYNEQFFGPGTRLTVL.

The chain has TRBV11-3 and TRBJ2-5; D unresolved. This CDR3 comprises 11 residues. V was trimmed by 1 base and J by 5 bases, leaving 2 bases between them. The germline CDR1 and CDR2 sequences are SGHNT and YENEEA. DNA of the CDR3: TGTGCCAGCAGCTTAGGGGAGACCCAGTACTTC. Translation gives CASSLGETQYF.

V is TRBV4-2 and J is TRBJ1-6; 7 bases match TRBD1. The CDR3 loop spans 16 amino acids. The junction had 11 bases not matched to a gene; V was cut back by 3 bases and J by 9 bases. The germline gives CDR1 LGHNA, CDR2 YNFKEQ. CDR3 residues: CASSQAGDRVISPLHF. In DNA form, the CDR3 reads TGTGCCAGCAGCCAGGCTGGCGACAGGGTGATTTCACCCCTCCACTTT.

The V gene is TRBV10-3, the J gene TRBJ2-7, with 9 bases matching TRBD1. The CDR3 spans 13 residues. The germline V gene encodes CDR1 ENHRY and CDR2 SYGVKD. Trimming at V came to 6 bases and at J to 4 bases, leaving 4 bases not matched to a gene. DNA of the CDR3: TGTGCCATCAGCCGGGACAGGGAGTACGAGCAGTACTTC. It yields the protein CAISRDREYEQYF.

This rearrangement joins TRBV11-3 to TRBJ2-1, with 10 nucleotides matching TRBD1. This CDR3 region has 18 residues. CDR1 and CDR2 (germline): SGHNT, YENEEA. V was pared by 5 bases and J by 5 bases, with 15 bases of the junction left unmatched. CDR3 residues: CASSPSMTGGFKNNEQFF. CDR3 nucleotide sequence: TGTGCCAGCAGCCCCAGCATGACAGGGGGCTTTAAGAACAATGAGCAGTTCTTC.

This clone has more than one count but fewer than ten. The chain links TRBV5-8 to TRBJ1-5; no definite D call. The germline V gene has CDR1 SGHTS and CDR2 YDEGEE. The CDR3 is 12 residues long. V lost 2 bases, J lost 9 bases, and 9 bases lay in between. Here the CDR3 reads CASSLGLRPQHF. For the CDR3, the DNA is TGTGCCAGCAGCTTAGGTCTGCGGCCCCAGCATTTT. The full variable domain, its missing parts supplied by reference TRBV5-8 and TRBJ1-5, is EAGVTQSPTHLIKTRGQQATLRCSPISGHTSVYWYQQALGLGLQFLLWYDEGEERNRGNFPPRFSGRQFPNYSSELNVNALELEDSALYLCASSLGLRPQHFGDGTRLSIL.

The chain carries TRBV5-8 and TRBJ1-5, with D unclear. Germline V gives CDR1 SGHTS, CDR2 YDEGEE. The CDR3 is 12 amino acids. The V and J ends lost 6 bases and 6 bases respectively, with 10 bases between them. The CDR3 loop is CASTSMGQPQHF. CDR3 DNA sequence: TGTGCCAGCACCTCTATGGGTCAGCCCCAGCATTTT.